One TCR beta chain is described in this entry. The CDR3 runs 12 residues. Germline lookup yields CDR1 LNHDA and CDR2 SQIVND (reference sequence). The germline V and J ends were trimmed by 4 bases and 7 bases, with 8 bases remaining between them. The assay was immunoSEQ multiplex PCR, and TCRdb's table has in-frame clones only and misses some. The repertoire holds tens of thousands of clones, with roughly 92% as singletons. These data originate in a study of technical replicates of blood from a handful of donors. Sequencing was done on a sample of T cells isolated from PBMCs. The clonotype was recovered from a human donor in good health. The chain uses TRBV19 and TRBJ1-5; D not resolved. CDR3 sequence (DNA): TGTGCCAGTAGTAATTTGGGCCAGCCCCAGCATTTT. This encodes CASSNLGQPQHF.